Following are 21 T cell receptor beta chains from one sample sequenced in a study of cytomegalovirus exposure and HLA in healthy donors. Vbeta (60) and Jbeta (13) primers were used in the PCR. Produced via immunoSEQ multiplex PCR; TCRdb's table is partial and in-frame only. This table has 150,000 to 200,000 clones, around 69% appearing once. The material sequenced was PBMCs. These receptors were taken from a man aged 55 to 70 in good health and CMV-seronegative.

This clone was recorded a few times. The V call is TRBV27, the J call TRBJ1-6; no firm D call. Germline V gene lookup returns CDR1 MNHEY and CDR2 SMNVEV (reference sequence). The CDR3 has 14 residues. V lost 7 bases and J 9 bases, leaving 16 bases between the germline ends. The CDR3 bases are TGTGCCAGCAAGCCGTCGCCCCAAATTTCACCCCTCCACTTT. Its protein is CASKPSPQISPLHF.

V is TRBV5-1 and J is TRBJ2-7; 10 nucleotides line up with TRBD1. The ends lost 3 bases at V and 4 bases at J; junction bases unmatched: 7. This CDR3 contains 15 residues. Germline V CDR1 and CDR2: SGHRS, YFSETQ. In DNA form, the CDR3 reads TGCGCCAGCAGCTCGGGACAGGGGAGACCTTACGAGCAGTACTTC. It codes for CASSSGQGRPYEQYF.

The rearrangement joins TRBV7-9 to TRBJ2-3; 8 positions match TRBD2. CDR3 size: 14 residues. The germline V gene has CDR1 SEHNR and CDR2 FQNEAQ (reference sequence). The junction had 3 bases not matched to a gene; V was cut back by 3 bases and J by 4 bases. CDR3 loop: CASSLAGGSDTQYF. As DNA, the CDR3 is TGTGCCAGCAGCTTGGCGGGGGGCTCAGATACGCAGTATTTT.

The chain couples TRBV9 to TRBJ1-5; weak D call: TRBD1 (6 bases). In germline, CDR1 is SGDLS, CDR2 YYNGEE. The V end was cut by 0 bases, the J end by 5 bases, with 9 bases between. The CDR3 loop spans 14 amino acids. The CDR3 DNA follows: TGTGCCAGCAGCGTAGGGACAGCGGATCAGCCCCAGCATTTT. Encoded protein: CASSVGTADQPQHF.

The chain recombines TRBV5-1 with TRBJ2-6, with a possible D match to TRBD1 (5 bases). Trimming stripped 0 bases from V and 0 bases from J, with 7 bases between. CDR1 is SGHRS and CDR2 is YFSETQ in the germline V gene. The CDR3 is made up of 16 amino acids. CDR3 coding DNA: TGCGCCAGCAGCTTGGGACAGATCTCTGGGGCCAACGTCCTGACTTTC. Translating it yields CASSLGQISGANVLTF.

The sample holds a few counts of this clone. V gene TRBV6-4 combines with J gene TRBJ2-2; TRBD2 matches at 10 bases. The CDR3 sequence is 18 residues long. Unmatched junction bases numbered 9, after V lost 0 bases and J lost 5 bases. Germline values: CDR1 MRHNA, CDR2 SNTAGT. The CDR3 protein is CASSDSPAGGPQTGELFF. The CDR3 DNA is TGTGCCAGCAGTGACTCCCCAGCGGGGGGGCCTCAGACCGGGGAGCTGTTTTTT.

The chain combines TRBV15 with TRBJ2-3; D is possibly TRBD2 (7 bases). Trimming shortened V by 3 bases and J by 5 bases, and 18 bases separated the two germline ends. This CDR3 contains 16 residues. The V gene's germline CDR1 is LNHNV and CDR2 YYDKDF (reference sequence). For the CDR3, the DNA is TGTGCCACCAGCAGGGGGGGGGCCAATAGCGGAGATACGCAGTATTTT. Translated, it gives CATSRGGANSGDTQYF.

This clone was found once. CDR3 nucleotide sequence: TGCGCCAGCAGTGAGTCGAGCGGCCGGTACGAGCAGTACTTC. It translates to CASSESSGRYEQYF. V gene TRBV10-1 combines with J gene TRBJ2-7, with TRBD2 as a possible D gene (5 bases). Trimming stripped 0 bases from V and 4 bases from J, with 10 bases between. CDR1 and CDR2 (germline): WNHNN, SYGVQD (reference sequence). This CDR3 spans 14 amino acids.

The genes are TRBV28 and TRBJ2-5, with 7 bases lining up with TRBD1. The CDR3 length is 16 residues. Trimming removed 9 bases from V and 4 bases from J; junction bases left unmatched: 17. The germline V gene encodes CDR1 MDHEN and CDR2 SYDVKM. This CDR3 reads CASMIPGTDARETQYF. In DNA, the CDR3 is TGTGCCAGTATGATCCCCGGGACAGATGCTCGAGAGACCCAGTACTTC.

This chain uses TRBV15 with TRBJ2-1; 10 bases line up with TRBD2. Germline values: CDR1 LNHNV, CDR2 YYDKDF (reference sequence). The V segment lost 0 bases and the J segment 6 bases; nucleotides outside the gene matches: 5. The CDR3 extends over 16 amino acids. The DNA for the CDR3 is TGTGCCACCAGCAGAGAGCTAGCGGGAGTTTCCAATGAGCAGTTCTTC. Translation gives CATSRELAGVSNEQFF. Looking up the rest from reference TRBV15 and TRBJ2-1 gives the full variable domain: DAMVIQNPRYQVTQFGKPVTLSCSQTLNHNVMYWYQQKSSQAPKLLFHYYDKDFNNEADTPDNFQSRRPNTSFCFLDIRSPGLGDTAMYLCATSRELAGVSNEQFFGPGTRLTVL.

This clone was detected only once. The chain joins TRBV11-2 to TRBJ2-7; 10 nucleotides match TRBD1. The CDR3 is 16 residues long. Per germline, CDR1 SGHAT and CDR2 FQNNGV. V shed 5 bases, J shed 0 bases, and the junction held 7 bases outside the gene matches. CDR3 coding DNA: TGTGCCAGCAGCACAACCGGGACAGGGGTCTCCTACGAGCAGTACTTC. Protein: CASSTTGTGVSYEQYF.

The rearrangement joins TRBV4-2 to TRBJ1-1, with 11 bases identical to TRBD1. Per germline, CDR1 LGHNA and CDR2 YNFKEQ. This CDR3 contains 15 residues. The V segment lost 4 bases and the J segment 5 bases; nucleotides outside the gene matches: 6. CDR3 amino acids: CASSPGTGGRTEAFF. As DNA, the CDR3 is TGTGCCAGCAGCCCCGGGACAGGGGGTCGTACTGAAGCTTTCTTT.

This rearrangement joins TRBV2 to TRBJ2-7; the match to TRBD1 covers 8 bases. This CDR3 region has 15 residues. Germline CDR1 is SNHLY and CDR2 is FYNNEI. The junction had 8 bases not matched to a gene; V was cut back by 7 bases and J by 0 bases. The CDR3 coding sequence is TGTGCCAGCACTACCGACAGGGGACGCTCCTACGAGCAGTACTTC. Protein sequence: CASTTDRGRSYEQYF.

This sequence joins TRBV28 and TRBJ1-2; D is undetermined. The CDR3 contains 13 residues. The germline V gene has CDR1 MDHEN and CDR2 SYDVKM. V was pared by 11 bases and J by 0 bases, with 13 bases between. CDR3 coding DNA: TGTGCCGTGATAGTTAAGCCTAACTATGGCTACACCTTC. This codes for CAVIVKPNYGYTF.

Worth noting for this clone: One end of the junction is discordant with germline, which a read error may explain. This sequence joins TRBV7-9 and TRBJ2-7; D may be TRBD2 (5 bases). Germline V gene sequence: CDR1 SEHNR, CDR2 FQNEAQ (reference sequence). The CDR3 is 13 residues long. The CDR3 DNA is TGTTCCAGCAGCCCCGGGGTGGGGTTGCAGCAGTACTTC. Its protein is CSSSPGVGLQQYF.

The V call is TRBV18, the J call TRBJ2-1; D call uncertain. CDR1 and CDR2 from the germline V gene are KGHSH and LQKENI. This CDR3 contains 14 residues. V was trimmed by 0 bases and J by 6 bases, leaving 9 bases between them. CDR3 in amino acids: CASSPPGVSNEQFF. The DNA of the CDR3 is TGTGCCAGCTCACCACCGGGCGTGTCCAATGAGCAGTTCTTC. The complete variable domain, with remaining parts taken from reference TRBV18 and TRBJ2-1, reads NAGVMQNPRHLVRRRGQEARLRCSPMKGHSHVYWYRQLPEEGLKFMVYLQKENIIDESGMPKERFSAEFPKEGPSILRIQQVVRGDSAAYFCASSPPGVSNEQFFGPGTRLTVL.

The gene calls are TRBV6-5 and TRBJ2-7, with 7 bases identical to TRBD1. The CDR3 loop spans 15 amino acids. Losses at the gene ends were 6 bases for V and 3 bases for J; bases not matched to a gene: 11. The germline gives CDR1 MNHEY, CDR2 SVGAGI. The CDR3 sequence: CASSSTGTVRYEQYF. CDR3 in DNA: TGTGCCAGCAGCAGTACCGGGACAGTCCGCTACGAGCAGTACTTC.

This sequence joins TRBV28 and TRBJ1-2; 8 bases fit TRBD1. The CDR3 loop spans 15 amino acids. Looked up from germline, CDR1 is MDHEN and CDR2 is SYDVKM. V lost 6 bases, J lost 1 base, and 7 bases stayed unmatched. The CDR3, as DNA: TGTGCCAGCAGCTCCGACAGGGGTGGTAACTATGGCTACACCTTC. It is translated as CASSSDRGGNYGYTF.

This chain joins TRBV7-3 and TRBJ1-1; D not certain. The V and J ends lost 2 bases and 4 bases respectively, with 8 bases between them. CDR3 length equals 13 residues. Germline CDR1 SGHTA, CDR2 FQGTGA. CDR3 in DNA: TGTGCCAGCAGCTTAGGGAGTGCCACTGAAGCTTTCTTT. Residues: CASSLGSATEAFF.

The CDR3 loop reads CASSQGGGTDTQYF. Written as DNA, the CDR3 is TGCGCCAGCAGCCAAGGGGGGGGCACAGATACGCAGTATTTT. V is TRBV4-3 and J is TRBJ2-3; the D gene is possibly TRBD2 (6 bases). Germline-derived CDR1 and CDR2 are LGHNA and YSLEER. Trimming cost V 1 base and J 1 base, with 6 bases left between them. The CDR3 runs 14 residues.

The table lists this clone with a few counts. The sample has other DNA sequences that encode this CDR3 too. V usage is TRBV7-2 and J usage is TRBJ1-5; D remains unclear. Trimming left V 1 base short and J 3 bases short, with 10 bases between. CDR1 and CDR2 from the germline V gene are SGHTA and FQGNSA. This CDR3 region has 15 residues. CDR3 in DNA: TGTGCCAGCAGCTTAGATCGAGATATCAATCAGCCCCAGCATTTT. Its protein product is CASSLDRDINQPQHF.